A selection of T cell receptor beta chains follows, all from one sample in a study of blood T cell repertoires in COVID-19. Libraries were prepared by immunoSEQ multiplex PCR; TCRdb keeps only in-frame clonotypes and omits some of them. The sample shows some 300,000 clones, 90% of them seen only once. Sample: PBMCs or T cells enriched from blood (not recorded which). The receptor set was obtained from a woman aged 18-29 years with acute COVID-19. Both conserved end residues are part of each CDR3. Fields, in order: CDR3 protein, V gene, J gene.

CDR3aa: CSVVSVYEQYF; v_gene: TRBV29-1; j_gene: TRBJ2-7
CDR3aa: CAISVRLAGGIDF; v_gene: TRBV10-3; j_gene: TRBJ2-7
CDR3aa: CASSQRKAGGWNYGYTF; v_gene: TRBV5-1; j_gene: TRBJ1-2
CDR3aa: CASSLKRPPDNEQFF; v_gene: TRBV11-2; j_gene: TRBJ2-1
CDR3aa: CASSNRQGADYGYTF; v_gene: TRBV5-5; j_gene: TRBJ1-2
CDR3aa: CAWSGQKNTEAFF; v_gene: TRBV30; j_gene: TRBJ1-1
CDR3aa: CAISESGGANTEAFF; v_gene: TRBV10-3; j_gene: TRBJ1-1
CDR3aa: CASSSGTGQRETQYF; v_gene: TRBV5-1; j_gene: TRBJ2-5
CDR3aa: CASSLAFGQGAVSGYTF; v_gene: TRBV5-4; j_gene: TRBJ1-2
CDR3aa: CASRQLNQPQHF; v_gene: TRBV6-5; j_gene: TRBJ1-5
CDR3aa: CATSAWGEGQDTDTQYF; v_gene: TRBV24-1; j_gene: TRBJ2-3
CDR3aa: CASSESSSSTQPQHF; v_gene: TRBV25-1; j_gene: TRBJ1-5
CDR3aa: CASREWAGEAFF; v_gene: TRBV11-1; j_gene: TRBJ1-1
CDR3aa: CASRKVPGSPLVEQFF; v_gene: TRBV19; j_gene: TRBJ2-1
CDR3aa: CATSDGTMNTEAFF; v_gene: TRBV24-1; j_gene: TRBJ1-1
CDR3aa: CASSPRSDEQYF; v_gene: TRBV18; j_gene: TRBJ2-7
CDR3aa: CASSTGLAGGIYNEQFF; v_gene: TRBV19; j_gene: TRBJ2-1
CDR3aa: CASSGRAGLAGGHTDTQYF; v_gene: TRBV6-1; j_gene: TRBJ2-3
CDR3aa: CASSRTGLAKNIQYF; v_gene: TRBV3-1/TRBV3-2; j_gene: TRBJ2-4
CDR3aa: CASSYKAGGYGYTF; v_gene: TRBV6-5; j_gene: TRBJ1-2
CDR3aa: CASSEIRQGPEAFF; v_gene: TRBV6-1; j_gene: TRBJ1-1
CDR3aa: CASSPTTKGGQYF; v_gene: TRBV18; j_gene: TRBJ2-7
CDR3aa: CATSLVKGVGEKLFF; v_gene: TRBV15; j_gene: TRBJ1-4
CDR3aa: CASSSSTGTQLYSNQPQHF; v_gene: TRBV19; j_gene: TRBJ1-5
CDR3aa: CASSLAGGAGGKQYF; v_gene: TRBV5-6; j_gene: TRBJ2-7
CDR3aa: CASSPPDRVTEAFF; v_gene: TRBV28; j_gene: TRBJ1-1
CDR3aa: CASSVVPIAGDTGELFF; v_gene: TRBV9; j_gene: TRBJ2-2
CDR3aa: CASGRDRVADNEQFF; v_gene: TRBV28; j_gene: TRBJ2-1
CDR3aa: CASGRLTGDYNEQFF; v_gene: TRBV9; j_gene: TRBJ2-1
CDR3aa: CSVGSRSGRVYNEQFF; v_gene: TRBV29-1; j_gene: TRBJ2-1
CDR3aa: CASSQGWDSSYEQYF; v_gene: TRBV3-1/TRBV3-2; j_gene: TRBJ2-7
CDR3aa: CASPPPGLLADTQYF; v_gene: TRBV28; j_gene: TRBJ2-3
CDR3aa: CASSQDSGGHYTEQYF; v_gene: TRBV4-1; j_gene: TRBJ2-7
CDR3aa: CASSPSRAGSTEAFF; v_gene: TRBV18; j_gene: TRBJ1-1
CDR3aa: CASSPGVEAFF; v_gene: TRBV23-1; j_gene: TRBJ1-1
CDR3aa: CASSLDRDRGMNTEAFF; v_gene: TRBV5-1; j_gene: TRBJ1-1
CDR3aa: CASSVVVCGNLKGNQPQHF; v_gene: TRBV9; j_gene: TRBJ1-5
CDR3aa: CASSLVLAGVGNEQFF; v_gene: TRBV5-1; j_gene: TRBJ2-1
CDR3aa: CASSYSLGGSSYEQYF; v_gene: TRBV6-5; j_gene: TRBJ2-7
CDR3aa: CASRLPAGAADTQYF; v_gene: TRBV18; j_gene: TRBJ2-3
CDR3aa: CASNRGRGAFF; v_gene: TRBV28; j_gene: TRBJ1-1
CDR3aa: CASSLRGGGRSDTQYF; v_gene: TRBV28; j_gene: TRBJ2-3
CDR3aa: CASSFMGEETQYF; v_gene: TRBV7-9; j_gene: TRBJ2-5
CDR3aa: CASVWDILSYEQYF; v_gene: TRBV6-5; j_gene: TRBJ2-7